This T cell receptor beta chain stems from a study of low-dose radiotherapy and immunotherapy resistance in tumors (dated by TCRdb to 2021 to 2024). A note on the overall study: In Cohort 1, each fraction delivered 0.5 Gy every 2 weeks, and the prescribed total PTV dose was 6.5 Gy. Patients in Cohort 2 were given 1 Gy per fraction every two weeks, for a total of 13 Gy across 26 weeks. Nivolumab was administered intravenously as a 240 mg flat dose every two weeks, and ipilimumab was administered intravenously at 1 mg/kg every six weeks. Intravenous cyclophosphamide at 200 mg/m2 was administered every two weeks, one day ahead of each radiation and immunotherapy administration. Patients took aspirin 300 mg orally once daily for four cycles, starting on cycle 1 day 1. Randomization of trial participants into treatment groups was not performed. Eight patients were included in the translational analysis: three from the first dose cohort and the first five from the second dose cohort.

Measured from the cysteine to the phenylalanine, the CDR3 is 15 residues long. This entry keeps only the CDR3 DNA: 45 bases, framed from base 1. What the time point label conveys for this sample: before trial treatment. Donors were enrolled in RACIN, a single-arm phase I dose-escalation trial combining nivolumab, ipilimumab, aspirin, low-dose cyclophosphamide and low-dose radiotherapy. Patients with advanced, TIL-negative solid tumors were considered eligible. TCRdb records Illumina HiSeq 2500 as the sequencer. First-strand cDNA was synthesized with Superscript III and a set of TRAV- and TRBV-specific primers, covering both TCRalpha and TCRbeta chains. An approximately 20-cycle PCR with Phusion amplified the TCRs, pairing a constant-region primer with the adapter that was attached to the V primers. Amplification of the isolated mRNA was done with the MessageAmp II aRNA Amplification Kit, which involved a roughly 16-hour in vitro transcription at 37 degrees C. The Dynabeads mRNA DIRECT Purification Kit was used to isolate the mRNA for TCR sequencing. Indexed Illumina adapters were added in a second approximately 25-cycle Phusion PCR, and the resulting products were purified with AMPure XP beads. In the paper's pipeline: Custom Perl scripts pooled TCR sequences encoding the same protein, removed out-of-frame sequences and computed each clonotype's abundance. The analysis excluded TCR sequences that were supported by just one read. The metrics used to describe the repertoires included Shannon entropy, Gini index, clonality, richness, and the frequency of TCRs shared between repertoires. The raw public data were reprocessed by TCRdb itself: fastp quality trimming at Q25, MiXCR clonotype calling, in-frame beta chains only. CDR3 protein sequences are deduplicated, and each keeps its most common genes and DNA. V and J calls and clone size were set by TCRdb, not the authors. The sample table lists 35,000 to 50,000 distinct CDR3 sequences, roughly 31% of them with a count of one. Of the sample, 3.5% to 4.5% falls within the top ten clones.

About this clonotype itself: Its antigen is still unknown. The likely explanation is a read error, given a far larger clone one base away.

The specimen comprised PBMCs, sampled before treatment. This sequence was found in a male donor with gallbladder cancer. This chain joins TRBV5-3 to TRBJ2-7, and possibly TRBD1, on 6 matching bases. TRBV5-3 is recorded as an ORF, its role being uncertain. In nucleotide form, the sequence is TGTGCCAGCAGCTCCCCGACAGGCTCCAACTACGAGGAGTACTTC. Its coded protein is CASSSPTGSNYEEYF.